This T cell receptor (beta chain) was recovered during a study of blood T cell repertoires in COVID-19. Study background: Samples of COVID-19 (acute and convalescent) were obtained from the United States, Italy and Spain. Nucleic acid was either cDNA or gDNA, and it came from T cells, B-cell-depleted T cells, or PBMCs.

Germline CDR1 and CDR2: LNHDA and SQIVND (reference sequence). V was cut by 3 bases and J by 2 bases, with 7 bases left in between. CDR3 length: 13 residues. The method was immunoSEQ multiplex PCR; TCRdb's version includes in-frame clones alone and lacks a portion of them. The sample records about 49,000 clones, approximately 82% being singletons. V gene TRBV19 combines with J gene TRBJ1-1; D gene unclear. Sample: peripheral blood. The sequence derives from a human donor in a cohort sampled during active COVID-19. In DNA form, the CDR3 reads TGTGCCAGTAGTATTCAGTTTAACACTGAAGCTTTCTTT. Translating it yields CASSIQFNTEAFF.